The sequence of this T cell receptor beta chain was determined in a study of T cell responses to AZD1222 COVID-19 vaccine. Second-dose recipients at about 4 or about 12 weeks were treated as one pooled group. The germline gives CDR1 LNHDA, CDR2 SQIVND (reference sequence). The CDR3 length is 17 residues. Trimming shortened V by 1 base and J by 0 bases, and 13 bases separated the two germline ends. With regard to this clone: The antigen is undetermined.

Study conclusions and caveats: Spike-specific TCR breadth and depth went up after people got two AZD1222 doses. Donors in the cohort were predominantly white British and more often female, and clonal diversity was possibly underestimated. Just 5 or 6 AZD1222 recipients tested seropositive at baseline.

Some clones are missing from TCRdb's copy, which holds only in-frame ones; the method was immunoSEQ multiplex PCR. The sample carries roughly 150,000 clones, 91% recorded once. The sequence was obtained from an adult who received the AZD1222 COVID-19 vaccine. The material was peripheral blood, obtained 28 days after the second AZD1222 dose. The chain joins TRBV19 to TRBJ2-1; a weak D match, TRBD2 (6 bases). The CDR3 sequence is CASSIGARGLSYNEQFF. CDR3 nucleotide sequence: TGTGCCAGTAGTATAGGAGCGCGGGGCCTCTCCTACAATGAGCAGTTCTTC.